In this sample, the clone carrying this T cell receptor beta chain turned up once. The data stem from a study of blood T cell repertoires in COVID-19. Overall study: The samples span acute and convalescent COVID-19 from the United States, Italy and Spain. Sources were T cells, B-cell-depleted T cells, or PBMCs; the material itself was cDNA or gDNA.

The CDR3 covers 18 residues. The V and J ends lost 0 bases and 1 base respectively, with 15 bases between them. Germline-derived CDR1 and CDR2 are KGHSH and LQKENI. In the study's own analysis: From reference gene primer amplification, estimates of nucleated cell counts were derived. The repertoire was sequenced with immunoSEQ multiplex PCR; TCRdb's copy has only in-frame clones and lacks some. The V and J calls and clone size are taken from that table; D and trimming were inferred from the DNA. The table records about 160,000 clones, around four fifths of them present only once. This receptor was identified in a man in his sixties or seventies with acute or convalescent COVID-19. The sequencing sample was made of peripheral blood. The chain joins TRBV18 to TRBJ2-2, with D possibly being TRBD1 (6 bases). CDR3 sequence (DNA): TGTGCCAGCTCACCACCTAATCCTGGACAGAAGAACACCGGGGAGCTGTTTTTT. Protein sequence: CASSPPNPGQKNTGELFF.